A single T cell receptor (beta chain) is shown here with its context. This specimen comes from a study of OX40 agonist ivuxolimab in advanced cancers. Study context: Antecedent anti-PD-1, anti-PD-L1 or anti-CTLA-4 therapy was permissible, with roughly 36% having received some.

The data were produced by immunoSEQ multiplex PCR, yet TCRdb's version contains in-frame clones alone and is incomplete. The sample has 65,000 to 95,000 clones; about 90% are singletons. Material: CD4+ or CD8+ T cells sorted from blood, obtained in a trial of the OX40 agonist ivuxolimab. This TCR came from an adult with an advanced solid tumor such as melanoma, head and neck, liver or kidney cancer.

The CDR3, as DNA: TGTGCCAGCAGCCCAGGGTACGGGAGGGCCGACAATGAGCAGTTCTTC. Its translation: CASSPGYGRADNEQFF. The gene calls are TRBV7-3 and TRBJ2-1; 8 bases match TRBD2. The CDR3 consists of 16 residues. Germline V lookup: CDR1 SGHTA, CDR2 FQGTGA. Losses at the gene ends were 5 bases for V and 5 bases for J; bases not matched to a gene: 11.